These T cell receptor beta chains were read from a single sample in a study of blood T cell repertoires in COVID-19. TCRdb's table, derived via immunoSEQ multiplex PCR, lists solely in-frame clones and lacks some. This table has over 150,000 clones, approximately 85% appearing once. Sequencing was carried out using PBMCs or T cells enriched from blood (not recorded which). All receptors derive from a man between 35 and 55 years old who had recovered from COVID-19. CDR3s include the opening cysteine and the closing phenylalanine or tryptophan. Fields, in order: J gene, V gene, clone size, D gene, CDR3 DNA, CDR3 protein. The D gene is left open where the match is weak. Part of the rows lack a size; the others show once, few, many or a class for expanded clones.

j_call: TRBJ2-6
v_call: TRBV5-1
clone_size: NA
d_call: TRBD2
cdr3_nt: TGCGCCAGCAGGGAACGTCCCGGGGGGGAGGCTGGGGCCAACGTCCTGACTTTC
cdr3_aa: CASRERPGGEAGANVLTF

j_call: TRBJ1-6
v_call: TRBV6-5
clone_size: NA
d_call: NA
cdr3_nt: TGTGCCAGCAGTTACGAGACACCTGCTCATTCACCCCTCCACTTT
cdr3_aa: CASSYETPAHSPLHF

j_call: TRBJ2-5
v_call: TRBV23-1
clone_size: NA
d_call: NA
cdr3_nt: TGCGCCAGCAGTCGCTCACCGGGGGAGACCCAGTACTTC
cdr3_aa: CASSRSPGETQYF

j_call: TRBJ2-1
v_call: TRBV27
clone_size: many
d_call: TRBD2
cdr3_nt: TGTGCCAGCAGTTCGTTCCTAGCGGGAGCCTACAATGAGCAGTTCTTC
cdr3_aa: CASSSFLAGAYNEQFF

j_call: TRBJ1-1
v_call: TRBV19
clone_size: NA
d_call: TRBD1
cdr3_nt: TGTGCCAGTAGTATCATGAGACAGGGGGCGAACACTGAAGCTTTCTTT
cdr3_aa: CASSIMRQGANTEAFF

j_call: TRBJ1-3
v_call: TRBV28
clone_size: NA
d_call: NA
cdr3_nt: TGTGCCAGCAGTTTCCGGAGGCAGGCCGGTATATTCTCTGGAAACACCATATATTTT
cdr3_aa: CASSFRRQAGIFSGNTIYF

j_call: TRBJ1-1
v_call: TRBV6-6
clone_size: NA
d_call: NA
cdr3_nt: TGTGCCAGCAGTAGAACAGGGACCAAGGAAACTGAAGCTTTCTTT
cdr3_aa: CASSRTGTKETEAFF

j_call: TRBJ1-3
v_call: TRBV25-1
clone_size: NA
d_call: NA
cdr3_nt: TGTGCCAGCAAAGGGGTGCCTGGAAACACCATATATTTT
cdr3_aa: CASKGVPGNTIYF

j_call: TRBJ2-5
v_call: TRBV6-5
clone_size: NA
d_call: TRBD1
cdr3_nt: TGTGCCAGCAGCCTGGACAGGGGGCGAGAGACCCAGTACTTC
cdr3_aa: CASSLDRGRETQYF

j_call: TRBJ2-7
v_call: TRBV4-3
clone_size: NA
d_call: NA
cdr3_nt: TGCGCCAGCAGCCAAGATTGGGCAGGGTATGGTTACGAGCAGTACTTC
cdr3_aa: CASSQDWAGYGYEQYF

j_call: TRBJ1-2
v_call: TRBV19
clone_size: NA
d_call: NA
cdr3_nt: TGTGCCAGTAGCATGGTTCACGGTTTAAACTATGGCTACACCTTC
cdr3_aa: CASSMVHGLNYGYTF

j_call: TRBJ1-1
v_call: TRBV19
clone_size: NA
d_call: NA
cdr3_nt: TGTGCCAGTTCGACAGGCCAAATGAACACTGAAGCTTTCTTT
cdr3_aa: CASSTGQMNTEAFF

j_call: TRBJ1-2
v_call: TRBV5-1
clone_size: NA
d_call: NA
cdr3_nt: TGCGCCAGCAGCTTGGCCTCAGGGGACCGCTACACCTTC
cdr3_aa: CASSLASGDRYTF

j_call: TRBJ1-5
v_call: TRBV10-3
clone_size: NA
d_call: NA
cdr3_nt: TGTGCCATTGCAGGGGACAATCAGCCCCAGCATTTT
cdr3_aa: CAIAGDNQPQHF

j_call: TRBJ2-1
v_call: TRBV3-1/TRBV3-2
clone_size: NA
d_call: TRBD2
cdr3_nt: TGTGCCAGCAGCCCTACCGGACTAGCGGGAGGGTACAATGAGCAGTTCTTC
cdr3_aa: CASSPTGLAGGYNEQFF

j_call: TRBJ2-1
v_call: TRBV11-2
clone_size: few
d_call: NA
cdr3_nt: TGTGCCAGCAGCCAGGGTCTCAGCCACAATGAGCAGTTCTTC
cdr3_aa: CASSQGLSHNEQFF

j_call: TRBJ2-1
v_call: TRBV7-8
clone_size: NA
d_call: TRBD2
cdr3_nt: TGTGCCAGCAGCAGCCGGACTAGCGGGACAACGTCTCATGAGCAGTTCTTC
cdr3_aa: CASSSRTSGTTSHEQFF

j_call: TRBJ1-2
v_call: TRBV4-2
clone_size: NA
d_call: NA
cdr3_nt: TGTGCCAGCAGCCAAGTAGGGGAAAACTATGGCTACACCTTC
cdr3_aa: CASSQVGENYGYTF

j_call: TRBJ1-2
v_call: TRBV7-3
clone_size: NA
d_call: NA
cdr3_nt: TGTGCCAGCAGCCCCTCGAGGGCCGACTATGGCTACACCTTC
cdr3_aa: CASSPSRADYGYTF

j_call: TRBJ2-2
v_call: TRBV6-1
clone_size: many
d_call: TRBD2
cdr3_nt: TGTGCCAGCAGTGAAGATGGGGGGGGCACCGGGGAGCTGTTTTTT
cdr3_aa: CASSEDGGGTGELFF

j_call: TRBJ2-1
v_call: TRBV24-1
clone_size: NA
d_call: TRBD2
cdr3_nt: TGTGCCACCAGTGATCCGACTAGCGGGAGGCCAAATGAGCAGTTCTTC
cdr3_aa: CATSDPTSGRPNEQFF

j_call: TRBJ2-3
v_call: TRBV10-1
clone_size: NA
d_call: TRBD2
cdr3_nt: TGCGCCAGCATCAAATCCGGGACTAACGGTAACACAGATACGCAGTATTTT
cdr3_aa: CASIKSGTNGNTDTQYF

j_call: TRBJ1-5
v_call: TRBV2
clone_size: NA
d_call: NA
cdr3_nt: TGTGCCAGCAGTGAATGGACAGACAATCAGCCCCAGCATTTT
cdr3_aa: CASSEWTDNQPQHF

j_call: TRBJ2-2
v_call: TRBV6-4
clone_size: NA
d_call: TRBD2
cdr3_nt: TGTGCCAGCAGCATAGTAGCGGGAGCTCGTACCGGGGAGCTGTTTTTT
cdr3_aa: CASSIVAGARTGELFF

j_call: TRBJ2-1
v_call: TRBV7-8
clone_size: NA
d_call: NA
cdr3_nt: TGTGCCAGCAGCTTAGATCTAGGTTCCTACAATGAGCAGTTCTTC
cdr3_aa: CASSLDLGSYNEQFF

j_call: TRBJ2-2
v_call: TRBV24-1
clone_size: NA
d_call: NA
cdr3_nt: TGTGCCACCAGTGATTTGAAACTTGACACCGGGGAGCTGTTTTTT
cdr3_aa: CATSDLKLDTGELFF

j_call: TRBJ2-3
v_call: TRBV6-4
clone_size: many
d_call: TRBD1
cdr3_nt: TGTGCCAGCAGTGACGGGACAGGGGGCGATACGCAGTATTTT
cdr3_aa: CASSDGTGGDTQYF

j_call: TRBJ2-7
v_call: TRBV7-2
clone_size: NA
d_call: TRBD2
cdr3_nt: TGTGCCAGCAGCTGGGGGGGAGTAAGGCTGGCCGAGCAGTACTTC
cdr3_aa: CASSWGGVRLAEQYF

j_call: TRBJ1-1
v_call: TRBV7-9
clone_size: NA
d_call: TRBD1
cdr3_nt: TGTGCCAGCAGCTTTGCCGACAGGGACACTGAAGCTTTCTTT
cdr3_aa: CASSFADRDTEAFF

j_call: TRBJ2-7
v_call: TRBV5-5
clone_size: NA
d_call: TRBD2
cdr3_nt: TGTGCCAGCAGCCCCCGGGAGGGATCAGCGGGAGATCCGGCTTTCTACGAGCAGTACTTC
cdr3_aa: CASSPREGSAGDPAFYEQYF

j_call: TRBJ1-1
v_call: TRBV30
clone_size: NA
d_call: NA
cdr3_nt: TGTGCCTGGAGTGGGGGCGGCGGTGAAGCTTTCTTT
cdr3_aa: CAWSGGGGEAFF

j_call: TRBJ1-6
v_call: TRBV7-3
clone_size: NA
d_call: NA
cdr3_nt: TGTGCCAGCAGTAGAGGTCGGGATTCACCCCTCCACTTT
cdr3_aa: CASSRGRDSPLHF

j_call: TRBJ1-1
v_call: TRBV11-3
clone_size: NA
d_call: NA
cdr3_nt: TGTGCCAGCAGCTTAGATGCAGGGTCCACTGAAGCTTTCTTT
cdr3_aa: CASSLDAGSTEAFF

j_call: TRBJ1-2
v_call: TRBV7-2
clone_size: NA
d_call: NA
cdr3_nt: TGTGCCAGCAGCTTAGAGGGCAGGGTCTATGGCTACACCTTC
cdr3_aa: CASSLEGRVYGYTF

j_call: TRBJ2-1
v_call: TRBV6-2/TRBV6-3
clone_size: NA
d_call: TRBD2
cdr3_nt: TGTGCCAGCAGCATCGTATCTAGCGGGAGTTTCTACAATGAGCAGTTCTTC
cdr3_aa: CASSIVSSGSFYNEQFF

j_call: TRBJ2-4
v_call: TRBV4-3
clone_size: NA
d_call: NA
cdr3_nt: TGCGCCAGCAGCCAAGATGTCCAAGCCAGGGACATTCAGTACTTC
cdr3_aa: CASSQDVQARDIQYF

j_call: TRBJ1-3
v_call: TRBV20-1
clone_size: once
d_call: TRBD1
cdr3_nt: TGCAGTGCCCAGACAGGGGGAACCATATATTTT
cdr3_aa: CSAQTGGTIYF

j_call: TRBJ2-1
v_call: TRBV5-1
clone_size: NA
d_call: TRBD2
cdr3_nt: TGCGCCAGCAGCACGGGGGCCGGGGGGGTCTCCTACAATGAGCAGTTCTTC
cdr3_aa: CASSTGAGGVSYNEQFF

j_call: TRBJ2-3
v_call: TRBV10-3
clone_size: NA
d_call: NA
cdr3_nt: TGTGCCATCAGTTCGGAAGTCGGGGGGCCACCTACGGATACGCAGTATTTT
cdr3_aa: CAISSEVGGPPTDTQYF

j_call: TRBJ1-2
v_call: TRBV2
clone_size: NA
d_call: NA
cdr3_nt: TGTGCCAGCAAGAAGTCAGGATTGGTCTATGGCTACACCTTC
cdr3_aa: CASKKSGLVYGYTF

j_call: TRBJ2-1
v_call: TRBV4-3
clone_size: once
d_call: TRBD2
cdr3_nt: TGCGCCAGCAGCCGAGCGGGAGGGGTAGGGAATGAGCAGTTCTTC
cdr3_aa: CASSRAGGVGNEQFF

j_call: TRBJ2-7
v_call: TRBV5-6
clone_size: NA
d_call: TRBD2
cdr3_nt: TGTGCCAGCAAGGCCGGGACTAGCGGCTACGAGCAGTACTTC
cdr3_aa: CASKAGTSGYEQYF

j_call: TRBJ2-3
v_call: TRBV30
clone_size: NA
d_call: NA
cdr3_nt: TGTGCCTGGACCGCGGCTAGCACAGATACGCAGTATTTT
cdr3_aa: CAWTAASTDTQYF

j_call: TRBJ1-1
v_call: TRBV29-1
clone_size: NA
d_call: NA
cdr3_nt: TGCAGCTACACTAGGACAGCTTCGAACACTGAAGCTTTCTTT
cdr3_aa: CSYTRTASNTEAFF

j_call: TRBJ1-6
v_call: TRBV30
clone_size: NA
d_call: NA
cdr3_nt: TGTGCCTGGAGTCCCCAGCACCTTGGAGCAGCACCCCTCCACTTT
cdr3_aa: CAWSPQHLGAAPLHF

j_call: TRBJ2-3
v_call: TRBV28
clone_size: NA
d_call: TRBD2
cdr3_nt: TGTGCCAGCAGTTTGGCATCAAGCGGGGAAACAGATACGCAGTATTTT
cdr3_aa: CASSLASSGETDTQYF

j_call: TRBJ1-2
v_call: TRBV7-2
clone_size: NA
d_call: TRBD1
cdr3_nt: TGTGCCAGCAGCTTAGATCGAGGACAGGGCCAGGGTGGCTACACCTTC
cdr3_aa: CASSLDRGQGQGGYTF

j_call: TRBJ1-6
v_call: TRBV7-3
clone_size: many
d_call: TRBD1
cdr3_nt: TGTGCCAGCAGCTTGGGGACAGCTAATTCACCCCTCCACTTT
cdr3_aa: CASSLGTANSPLHF

j_call: TRBJ2-2
v_call: TRBV2
clone_size: NA
d_call: TRBD2
cdr3_nt: TGTGCCAGCAGTCCGTGGGGGGGACCTGGGGAGCTGTTTTTT
cdr3_aa: CASSPWGGPGELFF

j_call: TRBJ1-2
v_call: TRBV4-2
clone_size: NA
d_call: TRBD1
cdr3_nt: TGTGCCAGCAGCTCTCAACCGGACAGGGACTATGGCTACACCTTC
cdr3_aa: CASSSQPDRDYGYTF

j_call: TRBJ1-4
v_call: TRBV18
clone_size: NA
d_call: NA
cdr3_nt: TGTGCCAGCTCACCATCGAGGGGGTTGGATGAAAAACTGTTTTTT
cdr3_aa: CASSPSRGLDEKLFF

j_call: TRBJ2-3
v_call: TRBV5-1
clone_size: few
d_call: NA
cdr3_nt: TGCGCCAGCAGCTTGAGAGGGAAACTCGGTGGTATCACAGATACGCAGTATTTT
cdr3_aa: CASSLRGKLGGITDTQYF

j_call: TRBJ1-6
v_call: TRBV7-6
clone_size: NA
d_call: NA
cdr3_nt: TGTGCCAGCAGCCTCCAATCAGGACAGTATAATTCACCCCTCCACTTT
cdr3_aa: CASSLQSGQYNSPLHF

j_call: TRBJ1-1
v_call: TRBV30
clone_size: NA
d_call: NA
cdr3_nt: TGTGCCTGGAGTCCGGGGAACACTGAAGCTTTCTTT
cdr3_aa: CAWSPGNTEAFF

j_call: TRBJ1-5
v_call: TRBV6-5
clone_size: NA
d_call: TRBD1
cdr3_nt: TGTGCCACCTCCAGGGGGCTCAGTCAGCCCCAGCATTTT
cdr3_aa: CATSRGLSQPQHF

j_call: TRBJ2-1
v_call: TRBV6-2/TRBV6-3
clone_size: once
d_call: TRBD2
cdr3_nt: TGTGCCAGCAGTTACCGCATGGGACTAGCGGGAGGTAAACCATCCTACAATGAGCAGTTCTTC
cdr3_aa: CASSYRMGLAGGKPSYNEQFF

j_call: TRBJ1-1
v_call: TRBV18
clone_size: NA
d_call: TRBD1
cdr3_nt: TGTGCCAGCTCGCGGGACAGGGATAACACTGAAGCTTTCTTT
cdr3_aa: CASSRDRDNTEAFF

j_call: TRBJ1-2
v_call: TRBV10-3
clone_size: NA
d_call: NA
cdr3_nt: TGTGCCATCAGTCCAGACACGGGGTATATGTATGGCTACACCTTC
cdr3_aa: CAISPDTGYMYGYTF

j_call: TRBJ2-7
v_call: TRBV30
clone_size: NA
d_call: TRBD2
cdr3_nt: TGTGCCTGGAGTGTACTTAGCGGGAGCGACGAGCAGTACTTC
cdr3_aa: CAWSVLSGSDEQYF